This TCR beta chain was captured by sequencing in a study of T cells in Graves' hyperthyroidism and ophthalmopathy. Study-level points and caveats: Also found in blood were most expanded thyroid clonotypes above 0.001.

Amplification of TCR beta CDR3 regions used RNA as the template. A first-round RT-PCR of the TCR CDR3 used the HTBI primer set. MiXCR was run by TCRdb on the multiplex PCR reads, yielding one entry per CDR3 protein. The sample lists approximately 610,000 distinct CDR3 sequences; under 15% were seen once. Ophthalmopathy patients all had a Clinical Activity Score of at least 3, a NOSPECS grade of at least 4 and disease under 3 months old. The germline CDR1 and CDR2 sequences are MNHEY and SVGAGI. V dropped 4 bases and J dropped 0; count of bases not matched to a gene: 2. CDR3 size: 14 residues. About this clonotype itself: The target antigen is unknown.

Material for sequencing was blood. The origin of this receptor is a woman between 40 and 50 years old with Graves' ophthalmopathy. The chain is built from TRBV6-5 and TRBJ1-2; 7 nucleotides line up with TRBD1. CDR3 DNA: TGTGCCAGCAGTTCGACAGGGCCTAACTATGGCTACACCTTC. This sequence encodes CASSSTGPNYGYTF.